This T cell receptor beta chain was profiled in a study of OX40 agonist ivuxolimab in advanced cancers. Generated by immunoSEQ multiplex PCR, the TCRdb table keeps only in-frame clones and is missing some. The sample lists 60,000 or so clones, almost 95% occurring once. For this clone: What it binds is not known.

Broader study findings: Fewer expanded clones were found on average in CD4+ than in CD8+ T cells.

Germline V gives CDR1 MGHDK, CDR2 SYGVNS. The CDR3 has 13 amino acids. Trimming took 3 bases from V and 8 from J, leaving 13 bases between them. The chain has TRBV25-1 and TRBJ1-2, with D perhaps TRBD1 (6 bases). This TCR derives from an adult with an advanced solid tumor such as melanoma, head and neck, liver or kidney cancer. The sequenced sample was CD4+ or CD8+ T cells sorted from blood, obtained in a trial of the OX40 agonist ivuxolimab. The CDR3 loop is CASSEGGLWGYTF. In nucleotides, the CDR3 is TGTGCCAGCAGTGAGGGGGGGCTATGGGGCTACACCTTC.